This entry lists 14 T cell receptor beta chains sequenced from one sample in a study of blood T cell repertoires in COVID-19. TCRdb's table, derived via immunoSEQ multiplex PCR, lists solely in-frame clones and lacks some. The profile covers 250,000 to 350,000 clones, with around nine tenths appearing a single time and about 11% taken by the ten largest. Sequencing used peripheral blood. The receptors come from a woman younger than 45 with COVID-19, enrolled during active disease.

This clone was recorded only once. The chain uses TRBV6-4 and TRBJ1-5; 9 bases map to TRBD1. With V trimmed by 4 bases and J by 7 bases, 8 bases remained unmatched. CDR3 length: 15 amino acids. Looked up from germline, CDR1 is MRHNA and CDR2 is SNTAGT. The CDR3: CASSADGTGSQPQHF. DNA of the CDR3: TGTGCCAGCAGTGCCGACGGGACAGGGAGCCAGCCCCAGCATTTT.

V gene TRBV28 combines with J gene TRBJ1-2, with 8 positions matching TRBD1. With V trimmed by 1 base and J by 8 bases, 6 bases remained unmatched. Germline V gene sequence: CDR1 MDHEN, CDR2 SYDVKM. This CDR3 is 14 amino acids long. The CDR3 protein is CASSLFQGAQGYTF. The CDR3 DNA sequence: TGTGCCAGCAGTTTATTCCAGGGGGCACAAGGCTACACCTTC.

Written as DNA, the CDR3 is TGTGCCAGCAGCAACATCCGCCGGGACAGCCAAGAGACCCAGTACTTC. Its translation is CASSNIRRDSQETQYF. The chain uses TRBV21-1 and TRBJ2-5; TRBD1, the D gene given by the table, was not confirmed from the DNA. TRBV21-1 is deemed a pseudogene. The CDR3 is 16 amino acids.

This clone was recorded once. This chain uses TRBV3-1 (or the pseudogene TRBV3-2) with TRBJ2-7; TRBD2 agrees at 10 bases. CDR3 length: 14 residues. The ends lost 4 bases at V and 3 bases at J; junction bases unmatched: 3. Germline-derived CDR1 and CDR2 are LGHDT and YNNKEL (reference sequence). Here the CDR3 DNA reads TGTGCCAGCAGCCGAAGGACTAGCGGCTACGAGCAGTACTTC. Translating it yields CASSRRTSGYEQYF.

This clone was picked up one time. The CDR3 DNA sequence: TGTGCCAGCAGGCGCGGATTCGACGGCTATGGCTACACCTTC. It specifies CASRRGFDGYGYTF. The V call is TRBV27, the J call TRBJ1-2; no clear D gene. Trimming took 6 bases from V and 4 from J, leaving 15 bases between them. The CDR3 runs to 14 residues. The germline CDR1 and CDR2 sequences are MNHEY and SMNVEV (reference sequence).

The chain has TRBV5-4 and TRBJ2-5; a weak D match, TRBD1 (6 bases). The CDR3 extends over 14 amino acids. Germline V gene sequence: CDR1 SGHNT, CDR2 YYREEE (reference sequence). The V and J ends lost 1 base and 2 bases respectively, with 9 bases between them. CDR3 DNA: TGTGCCAGCAGCTTGCCGACAGGACAAGAGACCCAGTACTTC. It yields the protein CASSLPTGQETQYF.

The rearrangement joins TRBV5-1 to TRBJ2-4, with 9 positions matching TRBD1. Trimming took 0 bases from V and 5 from J; bases not matched to a gene: 0. CDR3 size: 14 residues. The germline V gene encodes CDR1 SGHRS and CDR2 YFSETQ. CDR3 DNA: TGCGCCAGCAGCTTGGGACAGGGGGAAAACATTCAGTACTTC. Translating gives CASSLGQGENIQYF. The whole variable domain, filled in from reference TRBV5-1 and TRBJ2-4, reads KAGVTQTPRYLIKTRGQQVTLSCSPISGHRSVSWYQQTPGQGLQFLFEYFSETQRNKGNFPGRFSGRQFSNSRSEMNVSTLELGDSALYLCASSLGQGENIQYFGAGTRLSVL.

The genes are TRBV6-5 and TRBJ1-4, with 9 bases that match TRBD1. The CDR3 is 16 amino acids. V was clipped by 0 bases and J by 7 bases; unmatched bases: 6. Germline V gene sequence: CDR1 MNHEY, CDR2 SVGAGI. The CDR3 is CASSYSRQGVGEKLFF. The CDR3 DNA is TGTGCCAGCAGTTACTCTAGACAGGGGGTCGGTGAAAAACTGTTTTTT.

This rearrangement joins TRBV28 to TRBJ1-5, with D perhaps matching TRBD1 (5 bases). Germline CDR1 MDHEN, CDR2 SYDVKM. The CDR3 extends over 16 amino acids. Trimming removed 5 bases from V and 3 bases from J, with 17 bases in between. The CDR3 region has the DNA TGTGCCAGCAGTCCTCATCCGCCAGGGATCAATCAGCCCCAGCATTTT. Protein sequence: CASSPHPPGINQPQHF. The complete variable domain, with remaining parts taken from reference TRBV28 and TRBJ1-5, reads DVKVTQSSRYLVKRTGEKVFLECVQDMDHENMFWYRQDPGLGLRLIYFSYDVKMKEKGDIPEGYSVSREKKERFSLILESASTNQTSMYLCASSPHPPGINQPQHFGDGTRLSIL.

The chain uses TRBV9 and TRBJ2-3, with TRBD1 matching 10 bases. V was clipped by 4 bases and J by 3 bases; unmatched bases: 17. CDR1 SGDLS and CDR2 YYNGEE come from the germline V gene. There are 19 residues in the CDR3. The CDR3 spells CASSFSTGTGEERTDTQYF. CDR3 DNA: TGTGCCAGCAGCTTCTCGACCGGGACAGGGGAAGAGCGTACAGATACGCAGTATTTT.

This chain uses TRBV7-8 with TRBJ2-7; D uncertain. The length of the CDR3 is 13 residues. Per germline, CDR1 SGHVS and CDR2 FQNEAQ. V was trimmed by 1 base and J by 2 bases, leaving 6 bases between them. This CDR3 reads CASSLEETYEQYF. CDR3 sequence (DNA): TGTGCCAGCAGCTTAGAGGAGACCTACGAGCAGTACTTC. Based on the CDR3 plus reference TRBV7-8 and TRBJ2-7, the full variable domain is GAGVSQSPRYKVAKRGQDVALRCDPISGHVSLFWYQQALGQGPEFLTYFQNEAQLDKSGLPSDRFFAERPEGSVSTLKIQRTQQEDSAVYLCASSLEETYEQYFGPGTRLTVT.

V is TRBV19 and J is TRBJ1-2, with 9 bases fitting TRBD1. CDR3 length equals 13 residues. Germline values: CDR1 LNHDA, CDR2 SQIVND (reference sequence). The ends lost 10 bases at V and 8 bases at J; junction bases unmatched: 11. The CDR3: CATRDRDQVGYTF. As DNA, the CDR3 is TGTGCCACCCGGGACAGGGATCAAGTGGGCTACACCTTC.

This clone appeared a single time. CDR3 nucleotides: TGTGCCAGCAGCTTAGGGTTGGACAGGGCATATGGCTACACCTTC. Protein sequence: CASSLGLDRAYGYTF. The chain carries TRBV7-2 and TRBJ1-2; TRBD1 agrees at 8 bases. Per the germline V gene, CDR1 is SGHTA and CDR2 is FQGNSA. The CDR3 runs 15 residues. Trimming removed 1 base from V and 5 bases from J; junction bases left unmatched: 6. Supplemented by reference TRBV7-2 and TRBJ1-2, the full variable domain reads GAGVSQSPSNKVTEKGKDVELRCDPISGHTALYWYRQSLGQGLEFLIYFQGNSAPDKSGLPSDRFSAERTGGSVSTLTIQRTQQEDSAVYLCASSLGLDRAYGYTFGSGTRLTVV.

The V and J genes are TRBV25-1 and TRBJ2-7; D gene unclear. V was shortened by 11 bases and J by 5 bases, with 13 bases between the two germline ends. This CDR3 is 11 amino acids long. Germline V lookup: CDR1 MGHDK, CDR2 SYGVNS. CDR3 sequence (DNA): TGTGCCTCCAGGAAGAACCACGAGCAGTACTTC. Its protein is CASRKNHEQYF.